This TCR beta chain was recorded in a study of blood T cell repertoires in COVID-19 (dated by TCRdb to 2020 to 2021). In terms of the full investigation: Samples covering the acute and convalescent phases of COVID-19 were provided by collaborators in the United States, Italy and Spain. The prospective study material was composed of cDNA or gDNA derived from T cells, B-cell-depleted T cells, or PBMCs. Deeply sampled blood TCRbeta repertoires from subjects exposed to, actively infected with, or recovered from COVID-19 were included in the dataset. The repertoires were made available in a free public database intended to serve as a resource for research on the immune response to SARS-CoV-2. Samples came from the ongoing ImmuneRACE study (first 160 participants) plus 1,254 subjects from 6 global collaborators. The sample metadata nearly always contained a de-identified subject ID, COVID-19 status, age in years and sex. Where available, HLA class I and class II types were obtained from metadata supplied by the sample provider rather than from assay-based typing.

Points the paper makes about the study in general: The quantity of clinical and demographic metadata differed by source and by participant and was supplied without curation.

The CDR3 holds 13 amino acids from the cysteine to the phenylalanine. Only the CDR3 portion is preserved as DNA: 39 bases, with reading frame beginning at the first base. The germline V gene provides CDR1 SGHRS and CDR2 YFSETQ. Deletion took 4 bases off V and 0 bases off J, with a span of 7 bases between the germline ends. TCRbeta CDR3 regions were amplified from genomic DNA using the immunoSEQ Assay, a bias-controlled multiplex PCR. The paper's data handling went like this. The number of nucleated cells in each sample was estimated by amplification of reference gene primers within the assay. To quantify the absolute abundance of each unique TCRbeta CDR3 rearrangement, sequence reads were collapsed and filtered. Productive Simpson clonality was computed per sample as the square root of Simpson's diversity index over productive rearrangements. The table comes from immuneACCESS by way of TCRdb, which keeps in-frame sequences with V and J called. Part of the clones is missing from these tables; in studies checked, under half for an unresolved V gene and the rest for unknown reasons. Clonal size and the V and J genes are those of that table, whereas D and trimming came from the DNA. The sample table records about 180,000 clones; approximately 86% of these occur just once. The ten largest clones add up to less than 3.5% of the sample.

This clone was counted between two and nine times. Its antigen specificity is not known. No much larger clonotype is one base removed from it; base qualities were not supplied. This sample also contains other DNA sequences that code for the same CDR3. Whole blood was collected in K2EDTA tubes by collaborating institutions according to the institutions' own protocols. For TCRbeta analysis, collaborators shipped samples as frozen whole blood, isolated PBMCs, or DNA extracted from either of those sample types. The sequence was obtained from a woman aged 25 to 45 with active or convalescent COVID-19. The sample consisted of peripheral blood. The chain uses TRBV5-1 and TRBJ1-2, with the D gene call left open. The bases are TGCGCCAGCAGCCTGACAACTAACTATGGCTACACCTTC. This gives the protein CASSLTTNYGYTF.